A single sample gave rise to the 14 T cell receptor beta chains below, sequenced in a study of blood T cell repertoires in COVID-19. The table came from immunoSEQ multiplex PCR; TCRdb's copy has only in-frame clones and leaves some out. The repertoire consists of 80,000 to 100,000 clones, with about 78% occurring once and the leading ten covering more than 15%. Sequenced: peripheral blood. The receptor source for this set is a human donor in a cohort sampled during active COVID-19.

The rearrangement uses TRBV3-1 (or the pseudogene TRBV3-2) and TRBJ1-5, with TRBD1 as a possible D gene (5 bases). The germline V gene has CDR1 LGHDT and CDR2 YNNKEL (reference sequence). The CDR3 spans 15 residues. Trimming pared 1 base from V and 1 base from J, leaving 8 bases between. The DNA for the CDR3 is TGTGCCAGCAGCCAAGGGGGCGCGAGCAATCAGCCCCAGCATTTT. This sequence encodes CASSQGGASNQPQHF.

The chain is built from TRBV6-4 and TRBJ2-7; 9 nucleotides match TRBD2. There are 15 residues in the CDR3. Trimming removed 8 bases from V and 11 bases from J; junction bases left unmatched: 19. The V gene's germline CDR1 is MRHNA and CDR2 SNTAGT. In DNA form, the CDR3 reads TGTGCCAGCGAACGCCGGACTCCTAGCGGGGATCTGAAGTACTTC. Its protein product is CASERRTPSGDLKYF.

The rearrangement joins TRBV6-2 or TRBV6-3 to TRBJ1-2, with D perhaps matching TRBD1 (5 bases). Germline V gives CDR1 MNHEY, CDR2 SVGEGT. V gave up 4 bases and J gave up 6 bases, with 6 bases separating them. This CDR3 has 11 residues. CDR3 loop: CASSLGDGYTF. The CDR3 region has the DNA TGTGCCAGCAGTTTAGGGGATGGCTACACCTTC.

V is TRBV7-6 and J is TRBJ2-3, with D possibly matching TRBD1 (6 bases). This CDR3 contains 15 residues. Germline-derived CDR1 and CDR2 are SGHVS and FNYEAQ. The V and J ends lost 3 bases and 2 bases respectively, with 12 bases between them. This CDR3 is CASSFRDMLTDTQYF. In DNA form, the CDR3 reads TGTGCCAGCAGCTTCCGGGACATGCTCACAGATACGCAGTATTTT. Drawing the rest from reference TRBV7-6 and TRBJ2-3, the complete variable domain is GAGVSQSPRYKVTKRGQDVALRCDPISGHVSLYWYRQALGQGPEFLTYFNYEAQQDKSGLPNDRFSAERPEGSISTLTIQRTEQRDSAMYRCASSFRDMLTDTQYFGPGTRLTVL.

The chain links TRBV24-1 to TRBJ1-4; D is uncertain. The germline V and J ends were trimmed by 2 bases and 0 bases, with 9 bases remaining between them. CDR1 is KGHDR, CDR2 SFDVKD, per germline. The CDR3 runs to 16 residues. The CDR3 DNA reads TGTGCCACCAGTGATTGGTCGGGAACAACTAATGAAAAACTGTTTTTT. Residues: CATSDWSGTTNEKLFF.

This clone is labeled as medium-sized. In nucleotides, the CDR3 is TGTGCCAGCAGCTTGAGGCCAGGCCCCTACGAGCAGTACGTC. Protein sequence: CASSLRPGPYEQYV. The gene calls are TRBV5-4 and TRBJ2-7; D unresolved. This CDR3 comprises 14 residues. Trimming stripped 1 base from V and 2 bases from J, with 10 bases between. CDR1 is SGHNT, CDR2 YYREEE, per germline (reference sequence).

The chain uses TRBV7-9 and TRBJ1-4; TRBD1 aligns across 9 bases. The CDR3 has 15 residues. The J segment lost 8 bases and the V segment lost 5 bases, leaving 9 bases of the junction unmatched. CDR1 SEHNR and CDR2 FQNEAQ come from the germline V gene (reference sequence). The CDR3 here is CASSIGQGSGEKLFF. CDR3 nucleotides: TGTGCCAGCAGCATTGGACAGGGGAGTGGGGAAAAACTGTTTTTT.

In this sample, this clone turned up a few times. This rearrangement joins TRBV2 to TRBJ1-1, with D perhaps matching TRBD1 (6 bases). This CDR3 has 14 amino acids. Trimming stripped 7 bases from V and 1 base from J, with 13 bases between. Per germline, CDR1 SNHLY and CDR2 FYNNEI. The chain's CDR3 is CASMVQGTNTEAFF. The CDR3 coding sequence is TGTGCCAGCATGGTACAGGGTACGAACACTGAAGCTTTCTTT.

The chain recombines TRBV10-3 with TRBJ1-6, with a possible D match to TRBD1 (6 bases). This CDR3 region has 14 residues. Germline CDR1 reads ENHRY; CDR2 reads SYGVKD. Trimming left V 10 bases short and J 8 bases short, with 18 bases between. The CDR3: CASNTQGSHSPLHF. DNA for the CDR3: TGTGCCAGCAACACACAGGGCTCCCATTCACCCCTCCACTTT.

The chain joins TRBV10-2 to TRBJ2-1, with D perhaps matching TRBD2 (5 bases). This CDR3 is built from 15 residues. From germline, CDR1 is WSHSY and CDR2 SAAADI. Deletions cut 4 bases from V and 0 bases from J, with 10 bases between. The DNA for the CDR3 is TGCGCCAGCAGTGGACCGGACTCCTCCTACAATGAGCAGTTCTTC. Its translation: CASSGPDSSYNEQFF.

This clone was counted once. V and J are TRBV28 and TRBJ1-2; D unclear. The germline V gene encodes CDR1 MDHEN and CDR2 SYDVKM. This CDR3 spans 14 amino acids. The V and J ends lost 5 bases and 8 bases respectively, with 18 bases between them. The CDR3 DNA sequence: TGTGCCAGCAGTCCCATAGTTTTGTCACGGGGCTACACCTTC. Its protein is CASSPIVLSRGYTF.

The chain links TRBV6-2 or TRBV6-3 to TRBJ2-1, with 7 bases aligning to TRBD2. With 1 base clipped from V and 6 bases from J, the junction kept 6 bases outside the gene matches. The CDR3 totals 15 residues. Germline lookup yields CDR1 MNHEY and CDR2 SVGEGT. The CDR3 DNA sequence: TGTGCCAGCAGTTACTGGGGGGGGATGGGCAATGAGCAGTTCTTC. Residues: CASSYWGGMGNEQFF.

The CDR3 reads CASITGALLPYEQYV. The CDR3 nucleotides read TGTGCCAGCATTACCGGAGCATTACTGCCCTACGAGCAGTACGTC. The chain uses TRBV5-4 and TRBJ2-7; D gene unclear. CDR3 size: 15 residues. Germline V CDR1 and CDR2: SGHNT, YYREEE (reference sequence). V lost 6 bases and J 2 bases, leaving 18 bases between the germline ends.

This clone was seen a single time. This chain joins TRBV5-1 and TRBJ2-2, with 11 nucleotides matching TRBD1. The CDR3 is made up of 14 amino acids. Per germline, CDR1 SGHRS and CDR2 YFSETQ. The junction had 4 bases not matched to a gene; V was cut back by 8 bases and J by 4 bases. CDR3 in amino acids: CASTGTGGTGELFF. The CDR3 bases are TGCGCCAGTACCGGGACAGGGGGCACCGGGGAGCTGTTTTTT.